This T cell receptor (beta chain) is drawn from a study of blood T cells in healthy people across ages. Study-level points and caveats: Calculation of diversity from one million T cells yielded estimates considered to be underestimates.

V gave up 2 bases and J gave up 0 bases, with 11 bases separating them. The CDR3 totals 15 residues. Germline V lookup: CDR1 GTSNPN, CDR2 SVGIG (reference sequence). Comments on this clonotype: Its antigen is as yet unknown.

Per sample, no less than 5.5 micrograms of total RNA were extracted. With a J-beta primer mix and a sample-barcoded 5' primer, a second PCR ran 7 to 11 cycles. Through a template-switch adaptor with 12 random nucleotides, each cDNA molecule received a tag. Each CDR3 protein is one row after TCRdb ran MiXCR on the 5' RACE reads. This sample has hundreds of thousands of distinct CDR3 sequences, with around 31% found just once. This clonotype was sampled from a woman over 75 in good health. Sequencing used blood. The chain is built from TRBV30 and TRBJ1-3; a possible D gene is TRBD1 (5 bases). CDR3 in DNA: TGTGCCTGGAGTACTCCGGGGGGCTCTGGAAACACCATATATTTT. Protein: CAWSTPGGSGNTIYF.